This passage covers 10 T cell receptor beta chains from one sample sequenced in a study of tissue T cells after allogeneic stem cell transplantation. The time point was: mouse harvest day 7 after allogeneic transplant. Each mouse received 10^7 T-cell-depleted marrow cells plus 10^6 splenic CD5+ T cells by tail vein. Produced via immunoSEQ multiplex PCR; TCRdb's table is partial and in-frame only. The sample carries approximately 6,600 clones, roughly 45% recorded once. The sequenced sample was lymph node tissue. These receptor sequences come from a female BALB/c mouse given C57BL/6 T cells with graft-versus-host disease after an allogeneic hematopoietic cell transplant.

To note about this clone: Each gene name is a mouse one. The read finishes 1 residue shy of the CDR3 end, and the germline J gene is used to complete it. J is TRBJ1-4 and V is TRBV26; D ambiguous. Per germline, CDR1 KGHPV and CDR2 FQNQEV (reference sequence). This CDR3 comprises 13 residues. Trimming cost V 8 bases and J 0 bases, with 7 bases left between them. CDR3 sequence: CASATFSNERLFF. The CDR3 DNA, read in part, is TGTGCCAGCGCGACATTTTCCAACGAAAGATTATTT.

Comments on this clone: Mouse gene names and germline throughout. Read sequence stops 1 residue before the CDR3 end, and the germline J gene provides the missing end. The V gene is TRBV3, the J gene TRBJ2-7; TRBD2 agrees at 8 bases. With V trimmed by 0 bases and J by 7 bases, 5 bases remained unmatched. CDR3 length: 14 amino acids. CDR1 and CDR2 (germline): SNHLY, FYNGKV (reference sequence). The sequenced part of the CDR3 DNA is TGTGCCAGCAGCTTAGCAGGGGGGGCGAGGGAACAGTAC. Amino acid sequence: CASSLAGGAREQY. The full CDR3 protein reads CASSLAGGAREQYF. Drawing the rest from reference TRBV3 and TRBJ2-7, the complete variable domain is GPKVLQIPSHQIIDMGQMVTLNCDPVSNHLYFYWYKQILGQQMEFLVNFYNGKVMEKSKLFKDQFSVERPDGSYFTLKIQPTALEDSAVYFCASSLAGGAREQYFGPGTRLTVL.

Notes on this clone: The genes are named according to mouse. The chain's CDR3 is CASSLDTGGTEVFF. The sequenced CDR3 bases are TGTGCAAGCAGCTTAGATACAGGGGGCACAGAAGTCTTC. The rearrangement uses TRBV16 and TRBJ1-1; the match to TRBD1 covers 8 bases. The CDR3 is cut off 1 residue early in the read; its end comes from the germline J gene. There are 14 residues in the CDR3. Germline V gene data show CDR1 as SGHSA and CDR2 as FRNQAP. The ends lost 0 bases at V and 4 bases at J; junction bases unmatched: 1. Based on the CDR3 plus reference TRBV16 and TRBJ1-1, the full variable domain is NAGVIQTPRHKVTGKGQEATLWCEPISGHSAVFWYRQTIVQGLEFLTYFRNQAPIDDSGMPKERFSAQMPNQSHSTLKIQSTQPQDSAVYLCASSLDTGGTEVFFGKGTRLTVV.

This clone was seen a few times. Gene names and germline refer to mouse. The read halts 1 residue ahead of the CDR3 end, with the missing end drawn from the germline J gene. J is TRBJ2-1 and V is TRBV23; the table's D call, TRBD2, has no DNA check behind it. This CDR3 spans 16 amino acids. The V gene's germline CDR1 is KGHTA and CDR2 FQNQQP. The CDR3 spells CSSSQYGTVNYAEQFF. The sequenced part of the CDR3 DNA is TGCTCCAGCAGTCAATACGGGACTGTCAACTATGCTGAGCAGTTC.

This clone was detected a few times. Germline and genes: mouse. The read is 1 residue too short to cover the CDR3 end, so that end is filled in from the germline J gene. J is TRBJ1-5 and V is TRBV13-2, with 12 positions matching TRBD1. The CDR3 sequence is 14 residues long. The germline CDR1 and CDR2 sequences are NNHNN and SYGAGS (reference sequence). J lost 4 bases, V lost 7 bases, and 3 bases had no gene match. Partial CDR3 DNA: TGTGCCAGCAGGGACAGGGGGCGAAACCAGGCTCCGCTT. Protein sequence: CASRDRGRNQAPL. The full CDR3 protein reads CASRDRGRNQAPLF.

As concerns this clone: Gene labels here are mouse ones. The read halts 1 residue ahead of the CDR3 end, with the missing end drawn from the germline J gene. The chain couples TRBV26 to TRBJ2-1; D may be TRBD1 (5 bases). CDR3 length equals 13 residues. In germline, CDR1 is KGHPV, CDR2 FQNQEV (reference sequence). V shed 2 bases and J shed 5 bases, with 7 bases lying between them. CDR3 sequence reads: CASSLRGDAEQFF. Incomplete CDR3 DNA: TGTGCCAGCAGTCTGAGAGGGGATGCTGAGCAGTTC.

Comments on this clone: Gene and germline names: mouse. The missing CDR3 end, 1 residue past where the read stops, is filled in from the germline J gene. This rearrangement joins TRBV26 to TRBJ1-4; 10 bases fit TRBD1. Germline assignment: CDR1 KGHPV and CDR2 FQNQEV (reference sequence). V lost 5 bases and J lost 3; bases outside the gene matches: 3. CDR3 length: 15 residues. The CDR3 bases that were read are TGTGCCAGCAGTGGACAGGGGGAAGCCAACGAAAGATTATTT. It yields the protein CASSGQGEANERLF. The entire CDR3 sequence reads CASSGQGEANERLFF.

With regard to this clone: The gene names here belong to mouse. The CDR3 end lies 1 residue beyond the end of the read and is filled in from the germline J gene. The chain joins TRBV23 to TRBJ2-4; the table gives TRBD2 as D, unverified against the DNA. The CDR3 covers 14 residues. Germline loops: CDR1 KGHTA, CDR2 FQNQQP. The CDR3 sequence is CSSRSGGGQNTLYF. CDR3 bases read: TGCTCCAGCAGGAGTGGGGGAGGTCAAAACACCTTGTAC.

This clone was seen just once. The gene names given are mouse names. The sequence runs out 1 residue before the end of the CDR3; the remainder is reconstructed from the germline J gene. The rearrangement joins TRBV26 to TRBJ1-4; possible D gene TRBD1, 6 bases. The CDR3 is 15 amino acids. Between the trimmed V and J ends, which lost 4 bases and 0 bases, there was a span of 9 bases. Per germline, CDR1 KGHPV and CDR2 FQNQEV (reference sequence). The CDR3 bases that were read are TGTGCCAGCAGTCCGGGACATATTTCCAACGAAAGATTATTT. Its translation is CASSPGHISNERLF. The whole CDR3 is CASSPGHISNERLFF.

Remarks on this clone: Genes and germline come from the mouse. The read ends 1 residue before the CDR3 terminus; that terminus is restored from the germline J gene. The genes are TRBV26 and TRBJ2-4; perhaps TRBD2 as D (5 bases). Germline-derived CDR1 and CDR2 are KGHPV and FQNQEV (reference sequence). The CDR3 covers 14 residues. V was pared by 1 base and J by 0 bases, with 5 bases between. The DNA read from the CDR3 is TGTGCCAGCAGTCTGTTGGGGAGTCAAAACACCTTGTAC. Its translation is CASSLLGSQNTLY. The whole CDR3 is CASSLLGSQNTLYF.